This T cell receptor (beta chain) was documented in a study of blood T cell repertoires in COVID-19 (dated by TCRdb to 2018 to 2020). About the investigation overall: Collaborator samples came from the United States, Italy and Spain and covered acute and convalescent phases of COVID-19. The sample metadata nearly always contained a de-identified subject ID, COVID-19 status, age in years and sex. The samples were drawn from two sources: the first 160 participants of the ongoing ImmuneRACE study, and approximately 1,300 subjects contributed by 6 global collaborators. Where available, HLA class I and class II types were taken from metadata supplied by the sample provider and were not determined by assay-based typing. The repertoires were made available in a free public database intended to serve as a resource for research on the immune response to SARS-CoV-2. Subjects who had been exposed to COVID-19, were actively infected with it, or had recovered from it provided the deeply sampled blood TCRbeta repertoires that made up the dataset. The material from the prospective study consisted of cDNA or gDNA derived from T cells, B-cell-depleted T cells, or PBMCs. Points the paper makes about the study in general: The quantity of clinical and demographic metadata differed by source and by participant and was supplied without curation.

This clone was seen a handful of times. Its antigen remains undetermined. No base-level quality is on record; no much larger clone is a single base apart. The immunoSEQ Assay, a bias-controlled multiplex PCR, was used to amplify TCRbeta CDR3 regions from genomic DNA. In the original analysis: The number of nucleated cells in each sample was estimated from the amplification of reference gene primers within the assay. To quantify the absolute abundance of each unique TCRbeta CDR3 rearrangement, sequence reads were collapsed and filtered. For each sample, productive Simpson clonality was calculated as the square root of Simpson's diversity index over productive rearrangements. TCRdb took over this immuneACCESS table, retaining in-frame rearrangements with V and J assigned. Such tables are incomplete; in checked studies, under half of the missing clones stem from an unresolved V gene, and the remainder is unexplained. The V and J calls and the clone size are those of that table, but D and trimming were determined from the DNA. Within this sample are about 130,000 clones, with about 80% of them counted one time only. The ten largest make up roughly a tenth of the sample.

Its CDR3 holds 15 amino acids, cysteine through phenylalanine. The retained sequence is limited to the CDR3, 45 bases, with the frame set at the first base. Compared with germline, V lacks 6 bases and J lacks 7 bases; bases without a gene match: 8. From the germline V gene (reference sequence), CDR1 is LGHDT and CDR2 is YNNKEL. Each collaborating institution followed its own protocols to collect whole blood in K2EDTA tubes. For TCRbeta analysis, collaborators shipped samples as frozen whole blood, isolated PBMCs, or DNA extracted from either of those sample types. This receptor was obtained from a human donor in a cohort sampled during active COVID-19. Input material: peripheral blood. The sequence links TRBV3-1 (or the pseudogene TRBV3-2) to TRBJ1-6; TRBD1 fits 8 bases in the junction. The CDR3 amino acid sequence is: CASSLRTGRNSPLHF. The DNA is as follows: TGTGCCAGCAGTCTTCGGACAGGGAGGAATTCACCCCTCCACTTT.